This record covers a single T cell receptor beta chain. The sample originates from a study of OX40 agonist ivuxolimab in advanced cancers. About the study: As their treatment, patients were administered ivuxolimab, an agonistic anti-OX40 (CD134) antibody. Each patient was given ivuxolimab into a vein every 2 weeks, at 0.01 to 10 mg/kg.

Germline CDR1 and CDR2: SQVTM and ANQGSEA. V was clipped by 2 bases and J by 4 bases, with 7 bases between them. This CDR3 spans 12 amino acids. Measured with immunoSEQ multiplex PCR; TCRdb has only the in-frame clones, and not every one. The sample has roughly 50,000 clones, more than 85% seen once. This specimen was CD4+ or CD8+ T cells sorted from blood, taken in a trial of the OX40 agonist ivuxolimab. The chain has TRBV29-1 and TRBJ2-3; tentative D call: TRBD2 (6 bases). This receptor was identified in an adult with an advanced solid tumor such as melanoma, head and neck, liver or kidney cancer. CDR3 sequence: CSVELASDTQYF. DNA for the CDR3: TGCAGCGTTGAACTAGCGTCAGATACGCAGTATTTT.